This T cell receptor beta chain is drawn from a study of T cell repertoires in cytomegalovirus infection. Across the whole study: Recently identified HLA-C-restricted CMV epitopes and well-studied HLA-B-restricted CMV epitopes were used by the study.

Turning to this clonotype: Its antigen is as yet unknown.

Study findings and constraints: What dominated the ex vivo response were HLA-C-restricted CMV-specific TCR beta clonotypes. CMV carriers having the relevant HLA were flagged by cumulative public TCR beta family frequency.

TCRdb re-derived calls from the reads in MiXCR, one entry per CDR3 protein. The sample contains 750,000 to 950,000 distinct CDR3 sequences, under 35% of which appear only once. Trimming removed 5 bases from V and 2 bases from J; junction bases left unmatched: 9. There are 17 residues in the CDR3. CDR1 and CDR2 from the germline V gene are MDHEN and SYDVKM. The genes are TRBV28 and TRBJ1-5; 10 nucleotides line up with TRBD1. The source is a human donor in good health (CMV status not recorded). Some clones in this sample may be carry-over from other donors' samples. The sequencing here drew on cultured CD8+ T cells from PBMCs, taken from culture after CMV antigen stimulation. CDR3 in amino acids: CASSPGTGDLGNQPQHF. The DNA for the CDR3 is TGTGCCAGCAGTCCCGGGACAGGGGATTTGGGCAATCAGCCCCAGCATTTT.